This T cell receptor beta chain was recovered during a study of T cells in Graves' hyperthyroidism and ophthalmopathy. Sample collection date corresponds to first hyperthyroidism diagnosis, prior to any ophthalmopathy symptoms. Authors of the study amplified TCR beta CDR3 regions from RNA transcripts. First-round RT-PCR with HTBI primers amplified the TCR CDR3 region. TCRdb independently ran MiXCR on the multiplex PCR reads; one entry per CDR3 protein. Here the sample spans 300,000 to 450,000 distinct CDR3 sequences, about 13% being singletons. V was cut by 0 bases and J by 6 bases, with 14 bases left in between. The CDR3 runs to 15 residues. The germline gives CDR1 SNHLY, CDR2 FYNNEI. This clonotype was picked up many times.

Sequencing was done on a sample of blood. This chain uses TRBV2 with TRBJ1-1; no reliable D call. The sequence was obtained from a man younger than 40 with Graves' hyperthyroidism that later progressed to Graves' ophthalmopathy. CDR3 in amino acids: CASSEARRHAPEAFF. The CDR3 nucleotides are TGTGCCAGCAGTGAAGCACGGAGGCATGCACCTGAAGCTTTCTTT.